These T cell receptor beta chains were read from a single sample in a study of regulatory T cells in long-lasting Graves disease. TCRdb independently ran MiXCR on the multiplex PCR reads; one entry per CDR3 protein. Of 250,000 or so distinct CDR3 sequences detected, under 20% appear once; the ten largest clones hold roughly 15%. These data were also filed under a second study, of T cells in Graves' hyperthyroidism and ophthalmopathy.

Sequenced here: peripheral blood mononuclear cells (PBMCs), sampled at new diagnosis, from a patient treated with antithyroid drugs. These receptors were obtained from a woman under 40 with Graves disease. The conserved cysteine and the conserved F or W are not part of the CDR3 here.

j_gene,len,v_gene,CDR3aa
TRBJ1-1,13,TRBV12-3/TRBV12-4,ASSEGPGQGASAF
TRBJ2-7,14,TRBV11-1,ASSLGDSSSSYEQY
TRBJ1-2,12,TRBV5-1,ASSYGQGAEGYT
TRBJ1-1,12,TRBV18,ASSPLQQHTEAS
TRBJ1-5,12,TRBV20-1,SAPGPLANQPQH
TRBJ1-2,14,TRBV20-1,SARSAPGTESYGYT
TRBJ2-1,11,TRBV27,ASSPTLGNEQF
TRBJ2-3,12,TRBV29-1,SVESGHSTDTQY
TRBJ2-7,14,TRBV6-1,ASSLGGGASSYEQY
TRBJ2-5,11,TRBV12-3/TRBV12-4,ASSWGTVETQY
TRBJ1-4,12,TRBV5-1,ASSLEQIHGKLF
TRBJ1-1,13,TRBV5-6,ASSLGRGLLTEAF
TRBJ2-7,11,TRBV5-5,ASSLAALWEQY
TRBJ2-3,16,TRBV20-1,SARAPLAGATHSDTQY
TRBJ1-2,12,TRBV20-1,SASAGQGSYGYT
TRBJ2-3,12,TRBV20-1,SASRQGVSDTQY
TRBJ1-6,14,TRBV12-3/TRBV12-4,ASSPGQGDYNSPLH
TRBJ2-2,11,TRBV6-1,ASSPLGTGELF
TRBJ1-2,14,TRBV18,ASSPFNSQDNYGYT
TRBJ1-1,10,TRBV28,ASSATSTEAF
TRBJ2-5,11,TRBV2,ASTIRLAETQY
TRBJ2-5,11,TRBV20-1,SAFRDSQETQY
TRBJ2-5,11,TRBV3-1,ASRRGKGETQY
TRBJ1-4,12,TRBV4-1,ASSQPGSNEKLF
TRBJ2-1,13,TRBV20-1,SARESGGSYNEQF
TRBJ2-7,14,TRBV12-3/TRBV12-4,ASRQDRNAANYEQY
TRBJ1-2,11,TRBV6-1,ASSEEWIRGYT
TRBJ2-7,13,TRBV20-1,SARDGSVSVSEQY
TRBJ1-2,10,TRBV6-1,ASSQGAYGYT
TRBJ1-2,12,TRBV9,ASSVDGRVGGYT
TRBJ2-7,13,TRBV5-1,ASSPLDRSSYEQY
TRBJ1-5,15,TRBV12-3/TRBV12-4,ASSPTGGLGSNQPQH
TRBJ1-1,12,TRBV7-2,ASSLAAGNTEAF
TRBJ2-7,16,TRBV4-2,ASSQGVAGSRKGNEQY
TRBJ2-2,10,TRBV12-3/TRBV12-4,ASFLRTGELF
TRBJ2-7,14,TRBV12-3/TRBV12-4,ASSGLAGVSSYEQY
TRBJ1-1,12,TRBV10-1,ASSEYRVGTEAF
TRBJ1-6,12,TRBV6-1,ASSSGTYNSPLH
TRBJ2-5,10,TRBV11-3,ASSLDGATQY
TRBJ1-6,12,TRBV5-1,ASSLEGPNSPLH